The T cell receptor beta chain described here comes from a study of CD8 T cells in ankylosing spondylitis. Making use of molecular barcodes, quantitative 5'-RACE generated TCR beta libraries. TCRdb ran MiXCR on the 5' RACE reads and lists one entry per CDR3 protein. The table records more than 110,000 distinct CDR3 sequences, about 8% of them present only once. Trimming took 5 bases from V and 4 from J; bases not matched to a gene: 7. Germline values: CDR1 MNHNY, CDR2 SVGAGI (reference sequence). The length of the CDR3 is 16 residues. The rearrangement links TRBV6-6 to TRBJ1-3; 11 nucleotides agree with TRBD1. The sequence came from a male donor with ankylosing spondylitis. The source material was synovial fluid, either unsorted or a sorted T cell fraction (not recorded which). The CDR3 loop is CASSGGQGVSGNTIYF. The CDR3, as DNA: TGTGCCAGCAGTGGGGGACAGGGGGTATCCGGAAACACCATATATTTT.